This is a list of T cell receptor beta chains from one sample in a study of cytomegalovirus exposure and HLA in healthy donors. Using immunoSEQ multiplex PCR, the repertoire was profiled, and TCRdb retains in-frame clones only, with some absent. The sample lists 80,000 or so clones; 75% to 80% were seen once. The sample taken for sequencing was PBMCs. The origin of the receptors is a man aged 35 to 55 in good health and CMV-seronegative. Each CDR3 is given with its conserved first and last residue. A D gene is named only where the DNA matches it firmly. Not all rows give a size; the values are once, few, many and, for expanded clones, a class.

V gene	clone size	J gene	D gene	CDR3 DNA	CDR3 protein
TRBV9	.	TRBJ2-7	TRBD2	TGTGCCAGCAGCCAGAGTGGGGAGGGAAACGAGCAGTACTTC	CASSQSGEGNEQYF
TRBV4-2	.	TRBJ2-5	.	TGTGCCAGCAGCCAAGATCCCCAGGGTAAGTACCAAGAGACCCAGTACTTC	CASSQDPQGKYQETQYF
TRBV6-6	once	TRBJ1-1	.	TGTGCCAGCGGCGAGGGCACTGAAGCTTTCTTT	CASGEGTEAFF
TRBV7-2	.	TRBJ2-1	.	TGTGCCAGCAGCGGGAGCTCCTACAATGAGCAGTTCTTC	CASSGSSYNEQFF
TRBV5-8	.	TRBJ2-2	.	TGTGCCAGCAGCTTGAGACAGACGAACACCGGGGAGCTGTTTTTT	CASSLRQTNTGELFF
TRBV28	.	TRBJ2-2	TRBD2	TGTGCCAGCATTCAAGCGGGAGTTTACACCGGGGAGCTGTTTTTT	CASIQAGVYTGELFF
TRBV6-4	few	TRBJ1-1	.	TGTGCCAGCAGTGACGGGGGCACGGCTTTCTTT	CASSDGGTAFF
TRBV5-4	once	TRBJ1-1	.	TGTGCCAGCAGCTTGGACAGGACGAACACTGAAGCTTTCTTT	CASSLDRTNTEAFF
TRBV29-1	.	TRBJ2-1	.	TGCAGCGTGGGTGGACAGGGAGGCGGGAGGGTCTTC	CSVGGQGGGRVF
TRBV28	.	TRBJ2-4	.	TGTGCCAGCAGTTTAGCGGGGGCCAAAAACATTCAGTACTTC	CASSLAGAKNIQYF
TRBV14	.	TRBJ1-1	.	TGTGCCAGCAGCCAAGAAGGGGTCATGAACACTGAAGCTTTCTTT	CASSQEGVMNTEAFF
TRBV30	.	TRBJ2-5	.	TGTGCCTGGAGCGTAGGGGGTCAGGAGACCCAGTACTTC	CAWSVGGQETQYF
TRBV5-1	.	TRBJ1-5	.	TGCGCCAGCAGCTTCGAGGCAGGGTATCAGCCCCAGCATTTT	CASSFEAGYQPQHF
TRBV5-4	.	TRBJ1-2	TRBD1	TGTGCCAGCAGCTTGGGGAGGGGGCGCGGGATGGGCTACACCTTC	CASSLGRGRGMGYTF
TRBV5-8	few	TRBJ2-7	.	TGTGCCAGCAGCCGGGTCGACGAGCAGTACTTC	CASSRVDEQYF
TRBV4-2	few	TRBJ2-1	.	TGTGCCAGCAGCCAAGAAAGAGTGAATGAGCAGTTCTTC	CASSQERVNEQFF
TRBV5-1	once	TRBJ2-3	TRBD2	TGCGCCAGCAGCTTGTCTGGACTAGCAACAGATACGCAGTATTTT	CASSLSGLATDTQYF
TRBV7-2	.	TRBJ2-7	.	TGTGCCAGCAGCTTATACAGGACCTACGAGCAGTACTTC	CASSLYRTYEQYF
TRBV10-3	.	TRBJ2-7	TRBD1	TGTGCCATCAGTGAGGGGACAGGGAACTACGAGCAGTACTTC	CAISEGTGNYEQYF
TRBV7-2	.	TRBJ2-7	TRBD2	TGTGCCAGCAGCACTCGCCGGGACTACTCCTACGAGCAGTACTTC	CASSTRRDYSYEQYF
TRBV6-6	.	TRBJ2-1	TRBD2	TGTGCCAGCATCGGGACTAGCGGCTACAATGAGCAGTTCTTC	CASIGTSGYNEQFF
TRBV7-9	.	TRBJ1-2	.	TGTGCCAGCAGCTCTTTGGGGGGAACGGCAAACTATGGCTACACCTTC	CASSSLGGTANYGYTF
TRBV29-1	.	TRBJ2-1	TRBD1	TGCAGCGCGAGGACAGGGGGCATCAATGAGCAGTTCTTC	CSARTGGINEQFF
TRBV7-8	.	TRBJ2-4	.	TGTGCCAGCAGCTTAGGCCCCCGGGGAGTAAACATTCAGTACTTC	CASSLGPRGVNIQYF
TRBV4-3	.	TRBJ2-7	.	TGCGCCAGCAGCCTAGCTCCGATCGGAAACTACGAGCAGTACTTC	CASSLAPIGNYEQYF
TRBV6-1	.	TRBJ1-1	.	TGTGCCAGCAGTGACCGGCAGGTCACTGAAGCTTTCTTT	CASSDRQVTEAFF
TRBV5-1	.	TRBJ1-5	.	TGCGCCAGCAGCTTGGGAGGAGATCAGCCCCAGCATTTT	CASSLGGDQPQHF
TRBV6-1	.	TRBJ2-7	.	TGTGCCAGCAGTTTAGACAAGTCCTACGAGCAGTACTTC	CASSLDKSYEQYF